This T cell receptor beta chain appears in the sequencing data of a study of blood T cells in healthy people across ages. Study-level results: There was a strong correlation between TCR beta diversity and naive T cell percentage.

With V trimmed by 7 bases and J by 7 bases, 6 bases remained unmatched. The length of the CDR3 is 13 residues. CDR1 MNHEY and CDR2 SVGAGI come from the germline V gene. Primed by a sample-barcoded 5' primer and a J-beta primer mix, a second PCR proceeded for roughly 6 to 12 cycles. Every cDNA was tagged by a template-switch adaptor with 12 random nucleotides. TCRdb re-called the 5' RACE reads with MiXCR, one entry per CDR3 protein. In the table there are some 710,000 distinct CDR3 sequences, 22% of which are singletons. The sample holds many counts of this clonotype. Its antigen is not known. The individuals who served as donors were healthy Caucasians living in Russia, aged roughly 6 to 95.

Sequenced material: blood. The chain links TRBV6-5 to TRBJ1-3; 8 positions match TRBD1. The receptor comes from a man in his 70s in good health. CDR3 amino acids: CASTDRAGNTIYF. The CDR3 DNA reads TGTGCCAGCACGGACAGGGCGGGGAACACCATATATTTT.